Reported below is one T cell receptor (beta chain). The table lists this clone with many counts. Its binding antigen is unknown. Base-call qualities are not available, and no considerably larger clone is one nucleotide away. Before undergoing thyroid surgery, none of the patients had been given any kind of treatment. Patient clinical samples collected from about 2012 to 2018 were retrospectively analysed using T-cell receptor beta sequencing. The CDR1 and CDR2 encoded by the germline V gene (reference sequence) are LGHDT and YNNKEL. V is pared back by 0 bases and J by 5 bases, with 17 bases lying between the germline termini. Counted from cysteine to phenylalanine, this CDR3 has 16 amino acids. Only the CDR3 portion is preserved as DNA: 48 bases, with reading frame beginning at the first base. The sample originates from a study of metastatic and nonmetastatic thyroid tumors (dated by TCRdb to between 2020 and 2021). In terms of the full investigation: Repertoires were compared across peripheral blood and tumor or nodule tissue samples from malignant and benign thyroid patients. Broad study findings and their caveats: TCR beta diversity was reported as significantly higher in malignant tumors than in benign nodules, in both blood and tumor samples.

The method behind the library was PCR. These reads were obtained on an Illumina HiSeq 4000. High-throughput sequencing was used to profile the CDR3 region of the TCR beta-chain in every patient. For the original study's pipeline: A classifier to discriminate distant-metastatic papillary thyroid cancer patients was built from CDR3 differences across clinicopathological groups. To measure repertoire diversity the researchers used the Shannon index, while the Morisita-Horn index served to gauge how similar the tumor and blood repertoires were. The public reads were reprocessed in TCRdb via fastp at Q25 and MiXCR, keeping in-frame beta chains. The V and J calls come from TCRdb's annotation, not from the publication. This sample holds about 30,000 clones; 23% were observed only once. The leading ten clones occupy approximately 2.3% of the sample.

The clonotype comes from a female donor with papillary thyroid cancer or a benign thyroid nodule (not recorded which). Some clones in this sample may be carry-over from other donors' samples. The sequencing input was blood. The sequence links TRBV3-1 to TRBJ2-7; D gene: possibly TRBD1, on 5 matching bases. The nucleotides are TGTGCCAGCAGCCAAGAATCAGGGCTCGGAGTAAACGAGCAGTACTTC. This is translated as CASSQESGLGVNEQYF.